Presented here are 2 T cell receptor beta chains from one specimen sequenced in a study of T cells in localized non-small cell lung cancer. The method was immunoSEQ multiplex PCR; TCRdb's version includes in-frame clones alone and lacks a portion of them. The profile shows 15,000 to 20,000 clones, around 88% of them singletons. Specimen: peripheral blood, collected before any cancer treatment. These receptors were obtained from a male donor aged 60 or over with stage III lung adenocarcinoma.

The chain joins TRBV5-1 to TRBJ1-4; TRBD1 agrees at 7 bases. Germline V gene data show CDR1 as SGHRS and CDR2 as YFSETQ. The J segment lost 8 bases and the V segment lost 3 bases, leaving 13 bases of the junction unmatched. This CDR3 contains 16 residues. As DNA, the CDR3 is TGCGCCAGCAGCTCCTCTCCACAGGGGCCCCAAGAAAAACTGTTTTTT. It translates to CASSSSPQGPQEKLFF.

The chain has TRBV2 and TRBJ1-4, with a weak D call TRBD1 (5 bases). V was clipped by 8 bases and J by 5 bases, with 18 bases between them. In germline, CDR1 is SNHLY, CDR2 FYNNEI. This CDR3 has 15 residues. The CDR3, as DNA: TGTGCCAGCTCCCCCGCTAGGACAAGAAATGAAAAACTGTTTTTT. This sequence encodes CASSPARTRNEKLFF.